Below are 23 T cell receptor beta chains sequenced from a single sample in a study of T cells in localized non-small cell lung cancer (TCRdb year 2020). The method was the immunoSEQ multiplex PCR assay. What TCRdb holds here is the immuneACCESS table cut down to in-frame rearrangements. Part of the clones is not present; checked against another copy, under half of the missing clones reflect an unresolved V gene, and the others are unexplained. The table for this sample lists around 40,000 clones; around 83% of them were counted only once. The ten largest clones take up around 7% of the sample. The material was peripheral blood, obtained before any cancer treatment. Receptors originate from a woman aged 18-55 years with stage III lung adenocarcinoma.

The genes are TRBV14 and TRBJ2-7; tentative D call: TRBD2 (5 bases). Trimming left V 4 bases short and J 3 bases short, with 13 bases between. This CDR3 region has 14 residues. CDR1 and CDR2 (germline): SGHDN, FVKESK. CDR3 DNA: TGTGCCAGCAGCCCGGACTCCCCCCACTACGAGCAGTACTTC. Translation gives CASSPDSPHYEQYF. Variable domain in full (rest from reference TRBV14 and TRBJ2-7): EAGVTQFPSHSVIEKGQTVTLRCDPISGHDNLYWYRRVMGKEIKFLLHFVKESKQDESGMPNNRFLAERTGGTYSTLKVQPAELEDSGVYFCASSPDSPHYEQYFGPGTRLTVT.

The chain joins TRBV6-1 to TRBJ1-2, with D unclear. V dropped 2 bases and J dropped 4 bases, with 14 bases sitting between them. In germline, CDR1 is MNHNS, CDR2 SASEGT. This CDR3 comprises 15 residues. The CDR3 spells CASSENSIPRYGYTF. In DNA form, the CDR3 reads TGTGCCAGCAGTGAAAACTCTATCCCCCGCTATGGCTACACCTTC.

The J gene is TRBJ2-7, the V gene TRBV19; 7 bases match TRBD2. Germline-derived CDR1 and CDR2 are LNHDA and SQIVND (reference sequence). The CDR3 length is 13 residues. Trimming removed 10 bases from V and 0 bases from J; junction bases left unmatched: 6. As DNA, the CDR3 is TGTGCCACCCAGGCGGGGGACTCCTACGAGCAGTACTTC. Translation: CATQAGDSYEQYF.

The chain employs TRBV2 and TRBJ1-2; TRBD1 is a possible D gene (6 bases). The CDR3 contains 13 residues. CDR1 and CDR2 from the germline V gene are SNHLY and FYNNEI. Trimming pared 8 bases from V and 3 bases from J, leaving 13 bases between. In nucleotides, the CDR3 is TGTGCCAGCTGGGAACAGGGTGACTATGGCTACACCTTC. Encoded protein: CASWEQGDYGYTF. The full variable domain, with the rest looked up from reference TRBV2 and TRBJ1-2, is EPEVTQTPSHQVTQMGQEVILRCVPISNHLYFYWYRQILGQKVEFLVSFYNNEISEKSEIFDDQFSVERPDGSNFTLKIRSTKLEDSAMYFCASWEQGDYGYTFGSGTRLTVV.

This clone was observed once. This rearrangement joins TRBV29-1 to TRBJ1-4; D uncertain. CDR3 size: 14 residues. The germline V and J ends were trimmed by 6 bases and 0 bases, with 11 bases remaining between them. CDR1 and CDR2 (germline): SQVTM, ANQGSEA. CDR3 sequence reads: CSVEDGATNEKLFF. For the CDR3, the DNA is TGCAGCGTAGAGGACGGTGCAACTAATGAAAAACTGTTTTTT.

CDR3 residues: CASTPRGWDYGYTF. In DNA, the CDR3 is TGTGCCAGTACCCCCAGGGGATGGGACTATGGCTACACCTTC. This rearrangement joins TRBV19 to TRBJ1-2, with D maybe TRBD1 (6 bases). This CDR3 spans 14 amino acids. V lost 7 bases and J 3 bases, leaving 15 bases between the germline ends. Germline assignment: CDR1 LNHDA and CDR2 SQIVND (reference sequence).

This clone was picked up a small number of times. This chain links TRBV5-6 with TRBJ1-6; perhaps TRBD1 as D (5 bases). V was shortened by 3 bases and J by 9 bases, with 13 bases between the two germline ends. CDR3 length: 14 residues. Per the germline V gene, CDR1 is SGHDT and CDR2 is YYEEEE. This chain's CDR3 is CASSYGTWGSPLHF. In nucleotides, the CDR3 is TGTGCCAGCAGCTACGGGACCTGGGGTTCACCCCTCCACTTT. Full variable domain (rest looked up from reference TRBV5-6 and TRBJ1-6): DAGVTQSPTHLIKTRGQQVTLRCSPKSGHDTVSWYQQALGQGPQFIFQYYEEEERQRGNFPDRFSGHQFPNYSSELNVNALLLGDSALYLCASSYGTWGSPLHFGNGTRLTVT.

This chain's CDR3 is CASGVSGYNEQFF. The DNA of the CDR3 is TGTGCCAGCGGGGTATCGGGATACAATGAGCAGTTCTTC. This chain links TRBV6-5 with TRBJ2-1, with TRBD2 as a possible D gene (5 bases). Trimming took off 8 bases at V and 4 bases at J, with 12 bases between the two ends. The CDR3 totals 13 residues. The germline gives CDR1 MNHEY, CDR2 SVGAGI.

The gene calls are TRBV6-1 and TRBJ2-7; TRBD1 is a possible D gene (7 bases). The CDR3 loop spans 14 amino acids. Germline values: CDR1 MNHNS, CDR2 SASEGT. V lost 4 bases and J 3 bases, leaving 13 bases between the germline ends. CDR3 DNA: TGTGCCAGCAGTGGCGGGACAGCCGACTACGAGCAGTACTTC. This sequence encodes CASSGGTADYEQYF.

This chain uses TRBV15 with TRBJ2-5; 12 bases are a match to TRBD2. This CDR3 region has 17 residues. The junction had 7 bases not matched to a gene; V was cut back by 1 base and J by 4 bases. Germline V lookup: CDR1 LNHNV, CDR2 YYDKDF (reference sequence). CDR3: CATSRGRTSGVGETQYF. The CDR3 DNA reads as TGTGCCACCAGCAGAGGGCGGACTAGCGGGGTCGGAGAGACCCAGTACTTC. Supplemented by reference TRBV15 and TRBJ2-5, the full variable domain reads DAMVIQNPRYQVTQFGKPVTLSCSQTLNHNVMYWYQQKSSQAPKLLFHYYDKDFNNEADTPDNFQSRRPNTSFCFLDIRSPGLGDTAMYLCATSRGRTSGVGETQYFGPGTRLLVL.

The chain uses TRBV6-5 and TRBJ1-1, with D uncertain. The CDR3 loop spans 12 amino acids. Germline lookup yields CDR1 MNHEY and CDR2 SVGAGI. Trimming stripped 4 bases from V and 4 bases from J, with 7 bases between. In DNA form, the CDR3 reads TGTGCCAGCAGTTGGGGAGCCACTGAAGCTTTCTTT. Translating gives CASSWGATEAFF.

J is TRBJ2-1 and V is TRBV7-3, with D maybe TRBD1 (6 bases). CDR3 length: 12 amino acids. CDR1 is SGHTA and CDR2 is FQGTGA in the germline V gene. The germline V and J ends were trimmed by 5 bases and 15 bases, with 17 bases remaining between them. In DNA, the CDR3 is TGTGCCAGCAGCCTGTCCGGGACATCACTGTTCTTC. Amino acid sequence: CASSLSGTSLFF.

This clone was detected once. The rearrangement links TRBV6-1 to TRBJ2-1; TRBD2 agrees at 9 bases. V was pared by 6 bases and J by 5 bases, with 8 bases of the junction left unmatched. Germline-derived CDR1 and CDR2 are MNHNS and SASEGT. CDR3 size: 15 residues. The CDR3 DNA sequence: TGTGCCAGCAGGCCCCTAGCGGGGACCCACAATGAGCAGTTCTTC. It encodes CASRPLAGTHNEQFF.

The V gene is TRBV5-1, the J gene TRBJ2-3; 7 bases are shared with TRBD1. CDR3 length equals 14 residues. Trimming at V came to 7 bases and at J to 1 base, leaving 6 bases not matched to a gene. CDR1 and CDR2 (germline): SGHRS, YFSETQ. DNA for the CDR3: TGCGCCAGCGGCACCGGACAGGGCACAGATACGCAGTATTTT. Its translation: CASGTGQGTDTQYF.

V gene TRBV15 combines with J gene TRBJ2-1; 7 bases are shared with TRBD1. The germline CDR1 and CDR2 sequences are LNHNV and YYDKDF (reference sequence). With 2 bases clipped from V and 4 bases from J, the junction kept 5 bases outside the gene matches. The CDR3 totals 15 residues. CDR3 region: CATSRKTGRYNEQFF. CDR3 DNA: TGTGCCACCAGCAGAAAGACAGGGCGGTACAATGAGCAGTTCTTC.

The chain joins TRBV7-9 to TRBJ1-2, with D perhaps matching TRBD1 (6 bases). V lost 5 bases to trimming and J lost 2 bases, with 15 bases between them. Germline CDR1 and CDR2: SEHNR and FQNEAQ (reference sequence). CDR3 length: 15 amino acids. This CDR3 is CASSPGARGNYGYTF. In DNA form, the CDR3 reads TGTGCCAGCAGCCCCGGGGCGAGGGGGAACTATGGCTACACCTTC.

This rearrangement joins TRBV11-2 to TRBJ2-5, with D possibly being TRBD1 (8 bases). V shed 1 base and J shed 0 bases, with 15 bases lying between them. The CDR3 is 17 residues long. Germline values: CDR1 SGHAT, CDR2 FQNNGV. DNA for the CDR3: TGTGCCAGCAGCTTAGTGTGGACAGGGAGGGACCAAGAGACCCAGTACTTC. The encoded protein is CASSLVWTGRDQETQYF. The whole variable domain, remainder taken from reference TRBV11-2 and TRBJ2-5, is EAGVAQSPRYKIIEKRQSVAFWCNPISGHATLYWYQQILGQGPKLLIQFQNNGVVDDSQLPKDRFSAERLKGVDSTLKIQPAKLEDSAVYLCASSLVWTGRDQETQYFGPGTRLLVL.

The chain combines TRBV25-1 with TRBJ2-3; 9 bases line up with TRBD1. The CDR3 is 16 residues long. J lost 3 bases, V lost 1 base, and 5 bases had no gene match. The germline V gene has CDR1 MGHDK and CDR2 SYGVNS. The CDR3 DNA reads TGTGCCAGCAGTGAATCTACAGGGGGCTGGACAGATACGCAGTATTTT. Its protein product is CASSESTGGWTDTQYF.

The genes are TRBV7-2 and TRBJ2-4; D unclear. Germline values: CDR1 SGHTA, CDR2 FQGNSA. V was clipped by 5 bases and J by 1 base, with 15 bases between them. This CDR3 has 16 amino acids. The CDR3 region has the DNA TGTGCCAGCAGCCCGACCCCTCAGGCGGCCAAAAACATTCAGTACTTC. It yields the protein CASSPTPQAAKNIQYF.

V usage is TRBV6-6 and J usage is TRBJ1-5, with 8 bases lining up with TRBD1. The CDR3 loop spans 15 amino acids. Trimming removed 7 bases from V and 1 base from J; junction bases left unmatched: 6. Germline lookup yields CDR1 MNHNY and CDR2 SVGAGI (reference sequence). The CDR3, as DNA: TGTGCCAGCAACGGACAGGGCGGGAGCAATCAGCCCCAGCATTTT. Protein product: CASNGQGGSNQPQHF.

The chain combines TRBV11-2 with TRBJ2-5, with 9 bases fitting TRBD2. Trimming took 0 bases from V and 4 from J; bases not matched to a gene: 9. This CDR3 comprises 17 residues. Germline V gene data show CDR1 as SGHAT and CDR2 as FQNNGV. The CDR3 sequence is CASSLDPQRGALETQYF. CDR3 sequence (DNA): TGTGCCAGCAGCTTAGATCCCCAGCGGGGGGCATTAGAGACCCAGTACTTC.

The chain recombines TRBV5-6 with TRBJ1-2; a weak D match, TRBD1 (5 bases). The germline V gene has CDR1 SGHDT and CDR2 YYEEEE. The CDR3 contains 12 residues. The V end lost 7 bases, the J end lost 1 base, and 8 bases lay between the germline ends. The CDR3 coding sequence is TGTGCCAGCCGGGACCTTAACTATGGCTACACCTTC. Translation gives CASRDLNYGYTF.

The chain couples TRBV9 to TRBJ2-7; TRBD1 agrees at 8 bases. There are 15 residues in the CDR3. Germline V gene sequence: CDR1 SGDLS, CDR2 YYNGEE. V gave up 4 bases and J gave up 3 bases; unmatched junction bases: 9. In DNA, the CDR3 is TGTGCCAGCAGCCCGCGACAGGGGTCCCTCTACGAGCAGTACTTC. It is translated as CASSPRQGSLYEQYF. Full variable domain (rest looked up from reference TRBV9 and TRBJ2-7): DSGVTQTPKHLITATGQRVTLRCSPRSGDLSVYWYQQSLDQGLQFLIQYYNGEERAKGNILERFSAQQFPDLHSELNLSSLELGDSALYFCASSPRQGSLYEQYFGPGTRLTVT.